This T cell receptor (beta chain) came from a study of cytomegalovirus exposure and HLA in healthy donors. V lost 6 bases, J lost 7 bases, and 15 bases lay in between. The length of the CDR3 is 13 residues. CDR1 and CDR2 from the germline V gene are SNHLY and FYNNEI. It was healthy bone marrow donors who served as donors. About this clone itself: What it binds is not known.

Findings and limits, study-wide: Per published reports, the classifier diagnosed cytomegalovirus status with high specificity and sensitivity. In all likelihood, a cluster of highly shared sequence variants was a sequencing artifact.

Researchers ran the PCR with 60 Vbeta and 13 Jbeta primers. Only in-frame clones appear in the TCRdb table, and some are missing; sequencing was by immunoSEQ multiplex PCR. Of over 55,000 clones listed, roughly two thirds are singletons. What was sequenced was PBMCs. The chain is built from TRBV2 and TRBJ1-2, with TRBD1 as a possible D gene (6 bases). This receptor was taken from a man in his forties or fifties in good health and CMV-seropositive. This CDR3 is CASRDRTLGGYTF. CDR3 bases: TGTGCCAGCAGAGACAGGACGCTAGGTGGCTACACCTTC.